Below, 20 T cell receptor beta chains from the same sample are listed, as sequenced in a study of T-cell memory formation after mild COVID-19. TCRdb reanalysed the 5' RACE reads using MiXCR and keeps one entry per CDR3 protein. The sample shows more than 250,000 distinct CDR3 sequences, approximately 16% of them seen only once. Sequencing was performed on PBMCs or a T cell subset sorted from them (not recorded which). These receptors all come from a man between 18 and 35 years old who had mild COVID-19 (a few samples of this study predate the infection). Cell type and time point are not known.

The chain joins TRBV30 to TRBJ2-5, with D possibly matching TRBD1 (6 bases). Germline V gives CDR1 GTSNPN, CDR2 SVGIG (reference sequence). CDR3 length: 13 residues. V was shortened by 2 bases and J by 3 bases, with 10 bases between the two germline ends. CDR3 sequence: CAWSLQGEETQYF. The DNA for the CDR3 is TGTGCCTGGAGTTTACAGGGAGAAGAGACCCAGTACTTC.

This clonotype came up once. The chain recombines TRBV29-1 with TRBJ2-1; the match to TRBD2 covers 9 bases. The germline gives CDR1 SQVTM, CDR2 ANQGSEA. The CDR3 runs 13 residues. Trimming took 4 bases from V and 4 from J; bases not matched to a gene: 2. The CDR3 bases are TGCAGCGTTGGTAGCGGGGGTTACAATGAGCAGTTCTTC. It yields the protein CSVGSGGYNEQFF.

The V and J genes are TRBV12-3 or TRBV12-4 and TRBJ1-1; tentatively, D is TRBD1 (5 bases). The CDR3 is 14 residues long. With 3 bases removed from V and 1 base from J, the gap between germline ends came to 9 bases. The CDR3 protein is CASSFRDSNTEAFF. The CDR3 region has the DNA TGTGCCAGCAGTTTCAGGGACTCGAACACTGAAGCTTTCTTT.

This sequence joins TRBV7-9 and TRBJ2-5; D gene unclear. Germline CDR1 reads SEHNR; CDR2 reads FQNEAQ (reference sequence). CDR3 length: 12 residues. Deletions cut 2 bases from V and 5 bases from J, with 6 bases between. The chain's CDR3 is CASSLKSETQYF. In nucleotides, the CDR3 is TGTGCCAGCAGCTTAAAATCCGAGACCCAGTACTTC.

The rearrangement joins TRBV7-2 to TRBJ1-3, with 7 nucleotides matching TRBD1. The germline V gene encodes CDR1 SGHTA and CDR2 FQGNSA. J gave up 7 bases and V 4 bases, and 7 bases lay outside the gene matches. The length of the CDR3 is 14 residues. The CDR3 protein is CASSSRDRGNTIYF. In nucleotides, the CDR3 is TGTGCCAGCAGCTCCCGGGACAGAGGGAACACCATATATTTT.

This clonotype was seen at least ten times. This rearrangement joins TRBV5-6 to TRBJ2-3; 13 bases map to TRBD2. The V segment lost 3 bases and the J segment 5 bases; nucleotides outside the gene matches: 3. Germline-derived CDR1 and CDR2 are SGHDT and YYEEEE. The CDR3 totals 15 residues. The CDR3 sequence: CASSSRTSGGDTQYF. The CDR3 coding sequence is TGTGCCAGCAGCTCCCGGACTAGCGGGGGAGATACGCAGTATTTT.

V is TRBV12-3 or TRBV12-4 and J is TRBJ2-3, with TRBD2 matching 10 bases. The CDR3 has 14 amino acids. V dropped 5 bases and J dropped 6; count of bases not matched to a gene: 5. CDR3 protein: CASSRTSGGDTQYF. CDR3 bases: TGTGCCAGCAGTCGGACTAGCGGAGGGGATACGCAGTATTTT.

This clonotype was counted ten times or more. The chain is built from TRBV10-2 and TRBJ2-5; 8 bases fit TRBD2. V lost 7 bases to trimming and J lost 5 bases; unmatched junction nucleotides: 6. Germline CDR1 and CDR2: WSHSY and SAAADI. The CDR3 spans 13 residues. In DNA, the CDR3 is TGCGCCAGCAAAGTCGGGGGGGCGGAGACCCAGTACTTC. It codes for CASKVGGAETQYF.

The CDR3 DNA reads TGCAGTGCCGCAAGTAATCAGCCCCAGCATTTT. This gives the protein CSAASNQPQHF. V is TRBV20-1 and J is TRBJ1-5; D is unresolved. The CDR3 totals 11 residues. V was trimmed by 6 bases and J by 4 bases, leaving 7 bases between them. Germline values: CDR1 DFQATT, CDR2 SNEGSKA (reference sequence).

The V and J genes are TRBV9 and TRBJ2-5; 7 nucleotides align to TRBD2. CDR3 size: 16 residues. Germline values: CDR1 SGDLS, CDR2 YYNGEE. The V segment lost 0 bases and the J segment 5 bases; nucleotides outside the gene matches: 10. CDR3 nucleotide sequence: TGTGCCAGCAGCGTAGAAGAGGGAGGGTTCCAGGAGACCCAGTACTTC. Protein sequence: CASSVEEGGFQETQYF.

CDR3 DNA: TGTGCCAGCAGACAACAGGGTAGTTCGGGCAATCAGCCCCAGCATTTT. Translation gives CASRQQGSSGNQPQHF. The gene calls are TRBV6-5 and TRBJ1-5; possible D gene TRBD1, 6 bases. V was shortened by 6 bases and J by 2 bases, with 17 bases between the two germline ends. CDR1 and CDR2 from the germline V gene are MNHEY and SVGAGI. The CDR3 is 16 residues long.

This clonotype was found a few times. The genes are TRBV25-1 and TRBJ1-6; D unresolved. The CDR3 covers 13 residues. V was pared by 4 bases and J by 5 bases, with 6 bases between. CDR1 and CDR2 (germline): MGHDK, SYGVNS. CDR3 amino acids: CASSVLNNSPLHF. The CDR3 DNA reads as TGTGCCAGCAGTGTACTGAATAATTCACCCCTCCACTTT.

The chain joins TRBV12-3 or TRBV12-4 to TRBJ2-5; tentative D call: TRBD2 (6 bases). This CDR3 has 11 residues. V lost 5 bases and J lost 9, with 10 bases in between. In nucleotides, the CDR3 is TGTGCCAGCAGTCAAGGGGAGGCCCAGTACTTC. This gives the protein CASSQGEAQYF.

This clonotype showed up many times. The CDR3 is CASSPGPGTGLNEQFF. The CDR3, as DNA: TGTGCCAGCAGCCCAGGCCCCGGGACAGGGCTCAATGAGCAGTTCTTC. The rearrangement uses TRBV11-2 and TRBJ2-1; 9 nucleotides match TRBD1. Germline assignment: CDR1 SGHAT and CDR2 FQNNGV. The junction had 11 bases not matched to a gene; V was cut back by 5 bases and J by 6 bases. This CDR3 comprises 16 residues.

J is TRBJ1-1 and V is TRBV12-3 or TRBV12-4, with unresolved D. The ends were cut back, 3 bases at V and 6 bases at J, with 20 bases in the middle. CDR3 size: 16 residues. The CDR3 sequence: CASSFIAGYKAAEAFF. As DNA, the CDR3 is TGTGCCAGCAGTTTTATAGCTGGATACAAGGCGGCTGAAGCTTTCTTT.

The rearrangement links TRBV28 to TRBJ2-3, with D hard to call. Deletions cut 6 bases from V and 1 base from J, with 14 bases between. This CDR3 has 15 residues. Per the germline V gene, CDR1 is MDHEN and CDR2 is SYDVKM. CDR3 DNA: TGTGCCAGCAGATACGGCAGCTACCGCACAGATACGCAGTATTTT. Translation gives CASRYGSYRTDTQYF.

This clonotype was picked up many times. The chain carries TRBV7-7 and TRBJ2-3; D not certain. V lost 4 bases to trimming and J lost 2 bases, with 10 bases between them. The CDR3 is made up of 14 amino acids. Per the germline V gene, CDR1 is SSHAT and CDR2 is FNYEAQ (reference sequence). The CDR3 DNA follows: TGTGCCAGCAGCTCTCTATCAAACACAGATACGCAGTATTTT. It specifies CASSSLSNTDTQYF.

This clonotype was observed a few times. The chain links TRBV14 to TRBJ2-3; the D gene is possibly TRBD2 (5 bases). Germline V gene lookup returns CDR1 SGHDN and CDR2 FVKESK. With 3 bases removed from V and 1 base from J, the gap between germline ends came to 11 bases. The CDR3 loop spans 15 amino acids. This chain's CDR3 is CASSHGFSGTDTQYF. The CDR3 DNA reads as TGTGCCAGCAGCCATGGGTTTAGCGGCACAGATACGCAGTATTTT.

This chain joins TRBV2 and TRBJ2-5, with D hard to call. The CDR3 runs 15 residues. V was cut by 7 bases and J by 0 bases, with 15 bases left in between. Germline CDR1 is SNHLY and CDR2 is FYNNEI. Written as DNA, the CDR3 is TGTGCCAGCAACCTTGCCCGGTCATACCAAGAGACCCAGTACTTC. Protein product: CASNLARSYQETQYF. Complete variable domain (other parts from reference TRBV2 and TRBJ2-5): EPEVTQTPSHQVTQMGQEVILRCVPISNHLYFYWYRQILGQKVEFLVSFYNNEISEKSEIFDDQFSVERPDGSNFTLKIRSTKLEDSAMYFCASNLARSYQETQYFGPGTRLLVL.

This clonotype appeared a few times. The V call is TRBV2, the J call TRBJ1-5, with no clear D. This CDR3 has 13 amino acids. The germline gives CDR1 SNHLY, CDR2 FYNNEI. V gave up 7 bases and J gave up 5 bases, with 12 bases separating them. The CDR3 bases are TGTGCCAGCACCCTTGAAACGGATCAGCCCCAGCATTTT. Translating gives CASTLETDQPQHF.